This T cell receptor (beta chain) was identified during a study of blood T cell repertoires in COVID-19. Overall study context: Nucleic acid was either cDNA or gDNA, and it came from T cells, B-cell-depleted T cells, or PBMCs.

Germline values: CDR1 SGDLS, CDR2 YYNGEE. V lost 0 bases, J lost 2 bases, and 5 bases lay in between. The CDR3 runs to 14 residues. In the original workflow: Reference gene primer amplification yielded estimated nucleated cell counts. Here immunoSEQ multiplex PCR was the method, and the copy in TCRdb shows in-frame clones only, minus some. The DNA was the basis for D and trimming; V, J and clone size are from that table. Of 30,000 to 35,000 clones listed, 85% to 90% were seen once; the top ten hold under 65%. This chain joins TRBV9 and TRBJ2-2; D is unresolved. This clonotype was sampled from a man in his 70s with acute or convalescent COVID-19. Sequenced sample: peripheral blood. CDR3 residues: CASSVVTNTGELFF. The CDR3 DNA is TGTGCCAGCAGCGTAGTAACAAACACCGGGGAGCTGTTTTTT.